This TCR beta chain was retrieved from a study of T cell repertoires in cytomegalovirus infection. Findings and limits, study-wide: CMV-specific TCR beta clonotypes restricted by HLA-C dominated the ex vivo response.

MiXCR was run by TCRdb on the reads, yielding one entry per CDR3 protein. The table lists 150,000 to 200,000 distinct CDR3 sequences, 8% to 10% of them singletons, with approximately 4.2% in the top ten. This CDR3 contains 15 residues. Trimming cost V 5 bases and J 3 bases, with 17 bases left between them. The germline gives CDR1 LNHDA, CDR2 SQIVND (reference sequence). A word on this clonotype: Its antigen is not known.

This chain joins TRBV19 and TRBJ2-7; D tentatively fits TRBD1 or TRBD2 (5 bases each). This TCR derives from a human donor in good health (CMV status not recorded). Some clones in this sample may be carry-over from other donors' samples. Material: PBMCs. Here the CDR3 reads CASSHPGRWGYEQYF. The CDR3 nucleotides are TGTGCCAGTAGTCATCCGGGACGGTGGGGCTACGAGCAGTACTTC.